This TCR beta chain was captured by sequencing in a study of cytomegalovirus exposure and HLA in healthy donors. Study-wide results and caveats: The classifier, whose performance was assessed in both the original and validation cohorts, reportedly diagnosed cytomegalovirus status with high specificity and sensitivity.

Both 60 Vbeta primers and 13 Jbeta primers went into the PCR. Sequenced by immunoSEQ multiplex PCR; TCRdb stores in-frame clones only, minus some. The sample includes roughly 120,000 clones, roughly 82% of them seen just once. Details on this clone: Its antigen is not identified.

The source is a woman aged 60-75 years in good health and CMV-seropositive. Sequences were obtained from PBMCs.

The CDR3 nucleotides are TGTGCCACCCTGGCATCGGAGAGCTCCTACAATGAGCAGTTCTTC. This gives the protein CATLASESSYNEQFF. The chain recombines TRBV5-4 with TRBJ2-1; D uncertain. The ends were cut back, 9 bases at V and 0 bases at J, with 16 bases in the middle. The CDR3 is 15 residues long. Germline V CDR1 and CDR2: SGHNT, YYREEE (reference sequence).